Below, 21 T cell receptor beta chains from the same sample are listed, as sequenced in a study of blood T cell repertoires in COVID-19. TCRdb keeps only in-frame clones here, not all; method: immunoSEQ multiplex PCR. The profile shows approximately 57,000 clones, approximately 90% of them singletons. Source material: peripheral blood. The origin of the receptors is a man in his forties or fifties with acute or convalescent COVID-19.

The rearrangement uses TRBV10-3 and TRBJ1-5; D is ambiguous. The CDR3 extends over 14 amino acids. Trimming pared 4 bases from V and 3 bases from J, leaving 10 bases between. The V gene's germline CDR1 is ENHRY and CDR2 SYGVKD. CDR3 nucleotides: TGTGCCATCAGTGCCACGGGGTCCAATCAGCCCCAGCATTTT. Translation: CAISATGSNQPQHF.

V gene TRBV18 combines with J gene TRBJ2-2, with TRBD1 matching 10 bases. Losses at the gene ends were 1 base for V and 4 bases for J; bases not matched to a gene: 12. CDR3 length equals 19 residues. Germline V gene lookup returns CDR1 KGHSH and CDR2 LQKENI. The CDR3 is CASSPLIGQGVGGTGELFF. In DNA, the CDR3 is TGTGCCAGCTCACCACTTATTGGACAGGGGGTCGGCGGCACCGGGGAGCTGTTTTTT.

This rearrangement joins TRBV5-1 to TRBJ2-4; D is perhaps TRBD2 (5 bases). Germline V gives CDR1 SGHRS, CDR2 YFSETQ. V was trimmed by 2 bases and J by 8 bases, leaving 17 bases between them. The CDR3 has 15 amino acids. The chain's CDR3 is CASSFEPQGRDIQYF. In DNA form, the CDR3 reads TGCGCCAGCAGCTTCGAGCCGCAAGGGCGGGACATTCAGTACTTC.

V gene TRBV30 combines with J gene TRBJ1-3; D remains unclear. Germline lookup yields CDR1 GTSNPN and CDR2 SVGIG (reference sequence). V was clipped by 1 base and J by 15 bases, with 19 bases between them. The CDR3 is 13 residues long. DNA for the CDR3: TGTGCCTGGAGTGGTCGGCAGCGCCCGGGTGGATATTTT. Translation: CAWSGRQRPGGYF.

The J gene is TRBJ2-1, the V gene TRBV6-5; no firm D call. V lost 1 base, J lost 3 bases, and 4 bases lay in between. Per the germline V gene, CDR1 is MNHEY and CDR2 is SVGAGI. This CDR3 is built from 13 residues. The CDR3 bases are TGTGCCAGCAGTTACTATCGCTACAATGAGCAGTTCTTC. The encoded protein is CASSYYRYNEQFF.

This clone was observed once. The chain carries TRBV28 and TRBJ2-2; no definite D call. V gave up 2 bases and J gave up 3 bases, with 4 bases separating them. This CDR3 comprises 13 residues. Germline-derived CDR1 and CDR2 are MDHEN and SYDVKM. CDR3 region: CASSLRDTGELFF. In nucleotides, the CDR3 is TGTGCCAGCAGTTTACGGGACACCGGGGAGCTGTTTTTT.

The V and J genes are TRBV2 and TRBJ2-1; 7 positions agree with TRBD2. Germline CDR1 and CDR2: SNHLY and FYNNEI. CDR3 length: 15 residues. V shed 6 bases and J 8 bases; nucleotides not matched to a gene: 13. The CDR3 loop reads CASSFGGSEWDEQFF. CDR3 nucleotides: TGTGCCAGCAGCTTCGGCGGGAGCGAGTGGGATGAGCAGTTCTTC.

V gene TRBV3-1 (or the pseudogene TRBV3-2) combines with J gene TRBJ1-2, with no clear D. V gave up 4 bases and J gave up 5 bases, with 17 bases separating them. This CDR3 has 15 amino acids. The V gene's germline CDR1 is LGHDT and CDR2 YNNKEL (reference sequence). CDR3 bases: TGTGCCAGCAGCCCGGTAAACGACCGGGTATATGGCTACACCTTC. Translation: CASSPVNDRVYGYTF.

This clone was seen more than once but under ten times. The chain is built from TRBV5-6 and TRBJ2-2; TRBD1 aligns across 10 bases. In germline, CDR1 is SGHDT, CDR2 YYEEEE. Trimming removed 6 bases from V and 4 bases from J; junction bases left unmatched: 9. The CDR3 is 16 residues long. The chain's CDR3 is CASTLDRGSTTGELFF. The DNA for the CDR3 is TGTGCCAGCACGTTGGACAGGGGGTCGACCACCGGGGAGCTGTTTTTT.

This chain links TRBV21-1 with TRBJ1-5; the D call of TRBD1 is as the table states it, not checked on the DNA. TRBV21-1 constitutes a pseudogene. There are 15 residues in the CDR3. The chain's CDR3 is CASSTVTGNNQPQHF. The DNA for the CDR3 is TGTGCCAGCAGCACCGTGACAGGAAACAATCAGCCCCAGCATTTT.

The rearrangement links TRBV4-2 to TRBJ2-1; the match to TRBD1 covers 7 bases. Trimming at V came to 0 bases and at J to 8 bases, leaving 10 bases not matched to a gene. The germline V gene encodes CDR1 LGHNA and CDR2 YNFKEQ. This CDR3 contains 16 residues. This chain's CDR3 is CASSQDAGGVDDEQFF. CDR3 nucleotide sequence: TGTGCCAGCAGCCAAGATGCAGGGGGTGTCGACGATGAGCAGTTCTTC.

This chain's CDR3 is CASTWSPQATQYF. DNA for the CDR3: TGTGCCAGCACCTGGTCCCCTCAGGCGACCCAGTACTTC. The chain carries TRBV6-5 and TRBJ2-5; no clear D. Trimming shortened V by 7 bases and J by 7 bases, and 16 bases separated the two germline ends. This CDR3 is built from 13 residues. Germline CDR1 is MNHEY and CDR2 is SVGAGI.

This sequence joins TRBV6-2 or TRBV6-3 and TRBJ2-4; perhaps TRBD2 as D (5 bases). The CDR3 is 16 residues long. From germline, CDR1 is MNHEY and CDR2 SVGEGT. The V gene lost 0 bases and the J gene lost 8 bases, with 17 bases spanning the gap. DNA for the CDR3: TGTGCCAGCAGTTACTCGAGCGCGGGCGACGGAGACATTCAGTACTTC. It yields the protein CASSYSSAGDGDIQYF.

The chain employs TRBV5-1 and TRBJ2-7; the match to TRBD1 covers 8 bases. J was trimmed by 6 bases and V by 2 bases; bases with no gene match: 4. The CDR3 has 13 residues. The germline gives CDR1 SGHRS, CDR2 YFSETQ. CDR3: CASSFQGAGEQYF. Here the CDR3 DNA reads TGCGCCAGCAGCTTCCAGGGGGCAGGCGAGCAGTACTTC.

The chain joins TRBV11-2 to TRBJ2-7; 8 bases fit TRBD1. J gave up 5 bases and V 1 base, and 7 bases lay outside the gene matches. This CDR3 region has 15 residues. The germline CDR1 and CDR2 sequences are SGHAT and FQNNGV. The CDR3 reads CASSLADRDGDEQYF. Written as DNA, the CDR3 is TGTGCCAGCAGCTTAGCGGACAGGGACGGGGACGAGCAGTACTTC. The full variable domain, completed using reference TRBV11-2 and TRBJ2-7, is EAGVAQSPRYKIIEKRQSVAFWCNPISGHATLYWYQQILGQGPKLLIQFQNNGVVDDSQLPKDRFSAERLKGVDSTLKIQPAKLEDSAVYLCASSLADRDGDEQYFGPGTRLTVT.

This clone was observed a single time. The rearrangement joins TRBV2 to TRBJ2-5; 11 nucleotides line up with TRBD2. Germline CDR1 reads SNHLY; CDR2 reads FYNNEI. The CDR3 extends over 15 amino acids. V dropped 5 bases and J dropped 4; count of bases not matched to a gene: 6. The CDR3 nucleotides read TGTGCCAGCAGTTCCATCGGGACTAGCGGAGAGACCCAGTACTTC. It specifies CASSSIGTSGETQYF.

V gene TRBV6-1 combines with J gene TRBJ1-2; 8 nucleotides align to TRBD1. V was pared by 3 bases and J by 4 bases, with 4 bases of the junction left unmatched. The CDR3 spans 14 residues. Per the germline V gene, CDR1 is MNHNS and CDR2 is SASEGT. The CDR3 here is CASSETGESYGYTF. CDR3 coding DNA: TGTGCCAGCAGTGAGACAGGGGAATCCTATGGCTACACCTTC.

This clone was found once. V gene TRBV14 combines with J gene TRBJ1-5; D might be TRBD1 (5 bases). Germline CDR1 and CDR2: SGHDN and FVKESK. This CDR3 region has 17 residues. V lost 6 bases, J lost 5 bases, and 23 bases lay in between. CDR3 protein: CASRQHTGPKRDQPQHF. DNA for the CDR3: TGTGCCAGCAGGCAACATACAGGCCCTAAGAGAGATCAGCCCCAGCATTTT.

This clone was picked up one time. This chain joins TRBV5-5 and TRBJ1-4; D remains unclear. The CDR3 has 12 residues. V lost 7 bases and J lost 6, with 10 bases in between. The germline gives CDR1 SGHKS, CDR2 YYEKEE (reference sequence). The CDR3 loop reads CASDGKDEKLFF. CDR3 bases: TGTGCCAGCGACGGGAAAGATGAAAAACTGTTTTTT.

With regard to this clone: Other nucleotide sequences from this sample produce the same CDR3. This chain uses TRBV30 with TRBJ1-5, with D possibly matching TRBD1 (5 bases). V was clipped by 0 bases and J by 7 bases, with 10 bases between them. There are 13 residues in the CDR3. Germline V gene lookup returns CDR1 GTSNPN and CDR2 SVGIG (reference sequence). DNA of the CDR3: TGTGCCTGGAGTGTCCAGGGAGGACAGCCCCAGCATTTT. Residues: CAWSVQGGQPQHF.

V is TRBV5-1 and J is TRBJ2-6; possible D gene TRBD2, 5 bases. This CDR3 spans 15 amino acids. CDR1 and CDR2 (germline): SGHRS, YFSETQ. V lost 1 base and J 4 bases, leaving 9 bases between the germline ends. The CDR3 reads CASSLRGNGANVLTF. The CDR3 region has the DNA TGCGCCAGCAGCTTGCGAGGGAACGGGGCCAACGTCCTGACTTTC. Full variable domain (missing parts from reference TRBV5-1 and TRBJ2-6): KAGVTQTPRYLIKTRGQQVTLSCSPISGHRSVSWYQQTPGQGLQFLFEYFSETQRNKGNFPGRFSGRQFSNSRSEMNVSTLELGDSALYLCASSLRGNGANVLTFGAGSRLTVL.